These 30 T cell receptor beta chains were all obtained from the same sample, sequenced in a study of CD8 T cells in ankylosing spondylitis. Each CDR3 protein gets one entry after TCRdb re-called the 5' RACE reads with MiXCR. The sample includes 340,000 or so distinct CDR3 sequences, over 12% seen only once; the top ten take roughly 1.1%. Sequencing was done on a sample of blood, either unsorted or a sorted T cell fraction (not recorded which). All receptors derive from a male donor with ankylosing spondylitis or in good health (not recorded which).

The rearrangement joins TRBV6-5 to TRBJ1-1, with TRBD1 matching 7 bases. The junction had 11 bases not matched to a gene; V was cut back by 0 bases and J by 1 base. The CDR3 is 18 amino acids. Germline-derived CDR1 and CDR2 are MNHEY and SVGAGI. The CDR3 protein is CASSYSTNRGGGNTEAFF. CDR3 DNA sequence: TGTGCCAGCAGTTACTCGACGAACAGGGGAGGAGGGAACACTGAAGCTTTCTTT.

CDR3 in DNA: TGCAGTGCTTGGACAGGGTGGAACACTGAAGCTTTCTTT. This gives the protein CSAWTGWNTEAFF. The rearrangement joins TRBV20-1 to TRBJ1-1; TRBD1 matches 8 bases. The V and J ends lost 5 bases and 1 base, in that order; junction bases with no gene match: 3. CDR3 length equals 13 residues. The V gene's germline CDR1 is DFQATT and CDR2 SNEGSKA (reference sequence).

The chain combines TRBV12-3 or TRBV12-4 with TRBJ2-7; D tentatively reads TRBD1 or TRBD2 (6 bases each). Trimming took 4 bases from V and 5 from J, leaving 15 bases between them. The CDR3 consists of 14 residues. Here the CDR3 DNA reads TGTGCCAGCAGTTGGGGTAGGAGGGACAACGAGCAGTACTTC. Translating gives CASSWGRRDNEQYF.

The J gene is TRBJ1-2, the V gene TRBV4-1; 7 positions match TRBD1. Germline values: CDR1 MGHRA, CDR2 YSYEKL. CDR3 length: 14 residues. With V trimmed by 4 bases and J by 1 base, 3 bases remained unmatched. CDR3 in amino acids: CASSPQGSNYGYTF. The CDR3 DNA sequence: TGCGCCAGCAGCCCACAGGGGAGTAACTATGGCTACACCTTC.

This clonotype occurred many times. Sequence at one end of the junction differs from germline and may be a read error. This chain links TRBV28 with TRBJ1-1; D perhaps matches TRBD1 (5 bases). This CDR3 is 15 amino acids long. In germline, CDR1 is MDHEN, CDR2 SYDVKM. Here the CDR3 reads CASSLLGTGNTEAFF. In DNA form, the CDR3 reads TGCGCCAGCAGCTTGTTGGGGACGGGGAACACTGAAGCTTTCTTT. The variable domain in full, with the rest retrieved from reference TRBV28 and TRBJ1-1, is DVKVTQSSRYLVKRTGEKVFLECVQDMDHENMFWYRQDPGLGLRLIYFSYDVKMKEKGDIPEGYSVSREKKERFSLILESASTNQTSMYLCASSLLGTGNTEAFFGQGTRLTVV.

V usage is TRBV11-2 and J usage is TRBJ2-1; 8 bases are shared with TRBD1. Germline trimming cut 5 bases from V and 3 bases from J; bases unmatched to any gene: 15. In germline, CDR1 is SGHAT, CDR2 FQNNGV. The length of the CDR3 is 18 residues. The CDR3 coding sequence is TGTGCCAGCAGCGGTCGGCGCGATGGACAGGGCTACTACAATGAGCAGTTCTTC. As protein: CASSGRRDGQGYYNEQFF.

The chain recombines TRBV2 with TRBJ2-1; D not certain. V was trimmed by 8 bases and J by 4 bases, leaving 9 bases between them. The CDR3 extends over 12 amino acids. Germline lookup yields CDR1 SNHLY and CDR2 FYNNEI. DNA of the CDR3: TGTGCCAGCGACCTACAGTACAATGAGCAGTTCTTC. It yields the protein CASDLQYNEQFF.

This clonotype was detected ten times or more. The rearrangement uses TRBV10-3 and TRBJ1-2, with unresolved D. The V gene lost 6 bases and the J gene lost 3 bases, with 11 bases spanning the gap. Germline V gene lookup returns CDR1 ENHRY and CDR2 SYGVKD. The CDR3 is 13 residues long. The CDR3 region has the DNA TGTGCCATCAGCTATGTACCGGACTATGGCTACACCTTC. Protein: CAISYVPDYGYTF.

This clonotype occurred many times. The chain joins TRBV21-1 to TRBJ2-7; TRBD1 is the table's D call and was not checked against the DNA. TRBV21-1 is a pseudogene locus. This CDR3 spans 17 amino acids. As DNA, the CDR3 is TGTGCCAGCAGCAAAGAGGAGGGGACAGGGAGCTCCTACGAGCAGTACTTC. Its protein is CASSKEEGTGSSYEQYF.

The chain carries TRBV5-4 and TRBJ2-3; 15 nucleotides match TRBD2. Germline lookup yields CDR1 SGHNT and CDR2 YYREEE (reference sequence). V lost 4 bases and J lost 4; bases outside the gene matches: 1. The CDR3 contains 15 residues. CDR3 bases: TGTGCCAGCAGCCGGACTAGCGGGGGGGCAGATACGCAGTATTTT. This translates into CASSRTSGGADTQYF.

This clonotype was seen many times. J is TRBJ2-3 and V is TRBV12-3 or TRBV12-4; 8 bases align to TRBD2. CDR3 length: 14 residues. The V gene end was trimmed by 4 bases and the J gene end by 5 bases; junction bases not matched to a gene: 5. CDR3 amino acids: CASSSSGRRDTQYF. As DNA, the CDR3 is TGTGCCAGCAGTTCCAGCGGGAGAAGAGATACGCAGTATTTT.

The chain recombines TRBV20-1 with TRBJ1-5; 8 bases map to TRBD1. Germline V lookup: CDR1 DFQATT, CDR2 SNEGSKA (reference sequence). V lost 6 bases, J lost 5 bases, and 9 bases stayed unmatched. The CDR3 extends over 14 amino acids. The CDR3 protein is CSATGQGWDQPQHF. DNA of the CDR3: TGCAGTGCCACCGGACAGGGATGGGATCAGCCCCAGCATTTT.

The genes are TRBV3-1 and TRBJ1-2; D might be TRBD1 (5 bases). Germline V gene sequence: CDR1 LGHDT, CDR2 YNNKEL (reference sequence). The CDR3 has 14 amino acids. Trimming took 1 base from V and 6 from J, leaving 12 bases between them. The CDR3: CASSQAGARDGYTF. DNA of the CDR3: TGTGCCAGCAGCCAAGCCGGGGCGAGGGATGGCTACACCTTC.

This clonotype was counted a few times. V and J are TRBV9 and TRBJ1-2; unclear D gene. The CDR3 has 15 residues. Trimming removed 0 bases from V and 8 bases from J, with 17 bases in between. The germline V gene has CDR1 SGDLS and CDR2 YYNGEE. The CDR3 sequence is CASSVDGRGTRGYTF. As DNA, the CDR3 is TGTGCCAGCAGCGTAGACGGTCGGGGTACGAGAGGCTACACCTTC.

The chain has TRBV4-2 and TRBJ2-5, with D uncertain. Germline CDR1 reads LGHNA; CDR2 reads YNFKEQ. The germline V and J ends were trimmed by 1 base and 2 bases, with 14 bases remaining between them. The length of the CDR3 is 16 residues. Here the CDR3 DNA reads TGTGCCAGCAGCCAAGGGTCAGGCCACTCTCAAGAGACCCAGTACTTC. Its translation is CASSQGSGHSQETQYF.

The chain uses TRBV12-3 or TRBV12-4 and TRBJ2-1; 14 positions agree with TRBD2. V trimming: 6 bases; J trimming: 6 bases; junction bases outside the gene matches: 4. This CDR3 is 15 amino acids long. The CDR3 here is CASRRTSGRRNEQFF. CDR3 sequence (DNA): TGTGCCAGCAGACGGACTAGCGGGAGGCGCAATGAGCAGTTCTTC.

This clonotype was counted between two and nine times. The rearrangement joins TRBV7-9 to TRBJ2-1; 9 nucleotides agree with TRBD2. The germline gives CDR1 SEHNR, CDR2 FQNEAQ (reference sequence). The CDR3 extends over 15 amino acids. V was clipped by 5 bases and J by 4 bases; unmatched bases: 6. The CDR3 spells CASSQKTSGYNEQFF. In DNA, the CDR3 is TGTGCCAGCAGCCAAAAGACTAGCGGTTACAATGAGCAGTTCTTC.

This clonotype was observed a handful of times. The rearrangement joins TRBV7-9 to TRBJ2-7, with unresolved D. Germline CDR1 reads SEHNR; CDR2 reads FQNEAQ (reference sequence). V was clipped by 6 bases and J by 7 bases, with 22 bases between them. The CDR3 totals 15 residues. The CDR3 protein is CASSQSQAPLMEQYF. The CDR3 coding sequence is TGTGCCAGCAGTCAAAGTCAGGCACCCCTCATGGAGCAGTACTTC. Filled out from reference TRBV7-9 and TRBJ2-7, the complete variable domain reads DTGVSQNPRHKITKRGQNVTFRCDPISEHNRLYWYRQTLGQGPEFLTYFQNEAQLEKSRLLSDRFSAERPKGSFSTLEIQRTEQGDSAMYLCASSQSQAPLMEQYFGPGTRLTVT.

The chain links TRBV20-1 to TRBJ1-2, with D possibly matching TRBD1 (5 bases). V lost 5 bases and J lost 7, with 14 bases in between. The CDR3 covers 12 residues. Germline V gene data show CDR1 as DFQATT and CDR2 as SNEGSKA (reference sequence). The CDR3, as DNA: TGCAGTGCTGAAAGGACAAGCCTTGGCTACACCTTC. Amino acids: CSAERTSLGYTF.

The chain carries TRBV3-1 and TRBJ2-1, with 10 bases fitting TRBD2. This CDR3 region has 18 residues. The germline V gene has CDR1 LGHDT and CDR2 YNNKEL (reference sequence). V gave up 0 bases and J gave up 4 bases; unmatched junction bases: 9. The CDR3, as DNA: TGTGCCAGCAGCCAAGATAGAGCGGGAGGGCTAGGGTACAATGAGCAGTTCTTC. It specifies CASSQDRAGGLGYNEQFF.

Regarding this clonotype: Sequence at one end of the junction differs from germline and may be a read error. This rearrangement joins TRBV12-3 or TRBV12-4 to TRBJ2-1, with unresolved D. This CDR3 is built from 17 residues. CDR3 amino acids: CASSLIGSRSSYNEQCF. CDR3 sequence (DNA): TGTGCCAGCAGTTTGATCGGTAGCAGGAGCTCCTACAATGAGCAGTGCTTC.

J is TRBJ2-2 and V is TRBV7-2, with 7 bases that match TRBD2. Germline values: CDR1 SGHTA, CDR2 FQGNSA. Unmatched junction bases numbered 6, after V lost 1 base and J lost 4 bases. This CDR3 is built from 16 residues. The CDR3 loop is CASSLDASGGTGELFF. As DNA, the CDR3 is TGTGCCAGCAGCTTAGATGCTAGCGGCGGCACCGGGGAGCTGTTTTTT.

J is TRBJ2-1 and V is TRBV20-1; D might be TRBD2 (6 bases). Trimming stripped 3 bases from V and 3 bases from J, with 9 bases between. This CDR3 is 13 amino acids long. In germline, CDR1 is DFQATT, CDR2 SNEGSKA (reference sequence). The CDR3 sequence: CSASGRNYNEQFF. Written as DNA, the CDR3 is TGCAGTGCTAGTGGGAGGAACTACAATGAGCAGTTCTTC.

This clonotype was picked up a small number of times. The CDR3 loop is CASSETRNTGELFF. CDR3 coding DNA: TGCGCCAGCAGCGAAACAAGGAACACCGGGGAGCTGTTTTTT. The V gene is TRBV5-1, the J gene TRBJ2-2; the D is unclear. The germline V gene has CDR1 SGHRS and CDR2 YFSETQ. With 4 bases removed from V and 1 base from J, the gap between germline ends came to 8 bases. CDR3 length: 14 amino acids.

The CDR3 DNA follows: TGTGCCAGCAGCCAAGCCCTAGCGGGAGGCAACGAGCAGTACTTC. Its translation is CASSQALAGGNEQYF. The chain joins TRBV3-1 to TRBJ2-7; 11 bases are a match to TRBD2. The J segment lost 5 bases and the V segment lost 1 base, leaving 4 bases of the junction unmatched. The CDR3 has 15 amino acids. The germline V gene encodes CDR1 LGHDT and CDR2 YNNKEL (reference sequence).

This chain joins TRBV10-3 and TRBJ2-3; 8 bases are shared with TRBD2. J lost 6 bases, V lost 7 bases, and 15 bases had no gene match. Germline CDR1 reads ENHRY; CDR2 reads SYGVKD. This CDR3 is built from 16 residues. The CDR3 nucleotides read TGTGCCATCAAGGAAGCGGGAGTATCGAGCGCCGATACGCAGTATTTT. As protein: CAIKEAGVSSADTQYF.

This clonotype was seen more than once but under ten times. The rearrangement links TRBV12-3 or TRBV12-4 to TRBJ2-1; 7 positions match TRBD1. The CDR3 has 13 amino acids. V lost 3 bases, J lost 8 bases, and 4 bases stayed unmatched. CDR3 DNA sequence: TGTGCCAGCAGTTTCAGACAGGGCTATGAGCAGTTCTTC. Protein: CASSFRQGYEQFF.

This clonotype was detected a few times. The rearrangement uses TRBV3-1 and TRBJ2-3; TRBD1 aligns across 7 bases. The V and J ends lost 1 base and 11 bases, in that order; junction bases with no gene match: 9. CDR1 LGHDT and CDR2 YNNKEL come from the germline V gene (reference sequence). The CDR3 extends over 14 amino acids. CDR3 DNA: TGTGCCAGCAGCCAAGTTTGGGACAGCTTCCTGCAGTATTTT. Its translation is CASSQVWDSFLQYF.

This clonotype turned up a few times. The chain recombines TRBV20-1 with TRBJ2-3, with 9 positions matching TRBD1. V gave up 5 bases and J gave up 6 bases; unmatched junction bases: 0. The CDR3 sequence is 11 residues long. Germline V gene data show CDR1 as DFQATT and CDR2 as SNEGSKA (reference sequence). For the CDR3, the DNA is TGCAGTGCTGACAGGGGGGATACGCAGTATTTT. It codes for CSADRGDTQYF.

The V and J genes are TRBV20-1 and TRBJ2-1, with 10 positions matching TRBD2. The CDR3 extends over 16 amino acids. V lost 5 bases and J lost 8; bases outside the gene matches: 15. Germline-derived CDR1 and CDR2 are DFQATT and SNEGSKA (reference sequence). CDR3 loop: CSASSLLRAGGDEQFF. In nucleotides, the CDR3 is TGCAGTGCTTCCTCATTACTTCGAGCGGGGGGGGATGAGCAGTTCTTC.